The 19 T cell receptor beta chains below were found in one sample sequenced in a study of blood T cell repertoires in COVID-19. The method was immunoSEQ multiplex PCR; TCRdb's version includes in-frame clones alone and lacks a portion of them. The data hold around 200,000 clones, with around 80% observed a single time. Sequencing was done on a sample of peripheral blood. The receptors originated from a woman aged 70 to 79 with acute or convalescent COVID-19.

This chain connects TRBV6-5 to TRBJ1-5; D ambiguous. The V and J ends lost 7 bases and 0 bases respectively, with 7 bases between them. CDR3 size: 13 residues. Germline assignment: CDR1 MNHEY and CDR2 SVGAGI. This chain's CDR3 is CASTSYSNQPQHF. The CDR3 region has the DNA TGTGCCAGCACCTCGTATAGCAATCAGCCCCAGCATTTT.

This sequence joins TRBV5-1 and TRBJ2-7; no definite D call. The germline V gene encodes CDR1 SGHRS and CDR2 YFSETQ. V was shortened by 1 base and J by 2 bases, with 7 bases between the two germline ends. The CDR3 is 13 amino acids. CDR3 protein: CASSLNFAYEQYF. CDR3 nucleotide sequence: TGCGCCAGCAGCTTGAATTTCGCCTACGAGCAGTACTTC.

V gene TRBV11-2 combines with J gene TRBJ1-1; D is ambiguous. V was pared by 2 bases and J by 4 bases, with 11 bases between. Germline V gene data show CDR1 as SGHAT and CDR2 as FQNNGV. The CDR3 totals 14 residues. The CDR3 DNA sequence: TGTGCCAGCAGCTTATCCTGGGGAGCCACTGAAGCTTTCTTT. It codes for CASSLSWGATEAFF.

The chain recombines TRBV7-9 with TRBJ2-1; 11 positions match TRBD2. With 5 bases clipped from V and 0 bases from J, the junction kept 12 bases outside the gene matches. The V gene's germline CDR1 is SEHNR and CDR2 FQNEAQ (reference sequence). This CDR3 is built from 19 residues. This CDR3 is CASSSYPGLAENSYNEQFF. CDR3 coding DNA: TGTGCCAGCAGCAGTTACCCGGGACTAGCGGAAAACTCCTACAATGAGCAGTTCTTC.

The chain employs TRBV29-1 and TRBJ1-2; 8 bases fit TRBD1. This CDR3 region has 11 residues. Per the germline V gene, CDR1 is SQVTM and CDR2 is ANQGSEA. The V segment lost 7 bases and the J segment 7 bases; nucleotides outside the gene matches: 5. The CDR3 spells CSGETGAGYTF. As DNA, the CDR3 is TGCAGCGGAGAGACAGGGGCTGGCTACACCTTC.

The rearrangement uses TRBV15 and TRBJ2-6; D not certain. The CDR3 is made up of 15 amino acids. V was trimmed by 0 bases and J by 4 bases, leaving 7 bases between them. CDR1 and CDR2 from the germline V gene are LNHNV and YYDKDF (reference sequence). CDR3 region: CATSRDVQGANVLTF. Here the CDR3 DNA reads TGTGCCACCAGCAGAGATGTCCAGGGGGCCAACGTCCTGACTTTC.

This rearrangement joins TRBV28 to TRBJ2-7; tentatively, D is TRBD1 (5 bases). The V end was cut by 3 bases, the J end by 3 bases, with 12 bases between. Germline V gives CDR1 MDHEN, CDR2 SYDVKM. The CDR3 loop spans 14 amino acids. CDR3 protein: CASSLGQGSYEQYF. CDR3 sequence (DNA): TGTGCCAGCAGTTTGGGGCAGGGCAGCTACGAGCAGTACTTC.

The V call is TRBV5-1, the J call TRBJ1-5; D remains unclear. CDR1 and CDR2 from the germline V gene are SGHRS and YFSETQ. The V end was cut by 0 bases, the J end by 0 bases, with 4 bases between. This CDR3 comprises 14 residues. The CDR3 coding sequence is TGCGCCAGCAGCTTGGACAGTAGCAATCAGCCCCAGCATTTT. This encodes CASSLDSSNQPQHF.

The chain combines TRBV7-2 with TRBJ2-1, with TRBD2 identical over 8 bases. CDR1 is SGHTA, CDR2 FQGNSA, per germline. Trimming at V came to 9 bases and at J to 0 bases, leaving 10 bases not matched to a gene. The CDR3 sequence is 16 residues long. CDR3: CASTLGGGSSYNEQFF. The DNA of the CDR3 is TGTGCCAGTACATTGGGCGGGGGGAGCTCCTACAATGAGCAGTTCTTC.

The J gene is TRBJ1-6, the V gene TRBV2, with D tentatively TRBD1 (6 bases). From germline, CDR1 is SNHLY and CDR2 FYNNEI. The CDR3 is 14 residues long. The V and J ends lost 6 bases and 7 bases respectively, with 13 bases between them. DNA of the CDR3: TGTGCCAGCAGCCAGACAACAGGGAATTCACCCCTCCACTTT. Residues: CASSQTTGNSPLHF.

J is TRBJ1-2 and V is TRBV28; 7 bases are a match to TRBD1. The CDR3 covers 16 residues. Germline V gene lookup returns CDR1 MDHEN and CDR2 SYDVKM. J lost 2 bases, V lost 6 bases, and 12 bases had no gene match. The CDR3 loop reads CASSPPSGTDNYGYTF. The CDR3 DNA reads TGTGCCAGCAGCCCCCCCTCCGGGACAGACAACTATGGCTACACCTTC.

The rearrangement links TRBV2 to TRBJ1-5; tentative D call: TRBD1 (5 bases). Germline lookup yields CDR1 SNHLY and CDR2 FYNNEI. The V gene lost 7 bases and the J gene lost 5 bases, with 18 bases spanning the gap. The CDR3 is made up of 15 amino acids. The CDR3 here is CASNRRDSSHQPQHF. CDR3 DNA: TGTGCCAGCAATCGACGAGACAGTTCCCATCAGCCCCAGCATTTT.

The chain has TRBV18 and TRBJ1-2; 10 bases line up with TRBD1. Per germline, CDR1 KGHSH and CDR2 LQKENI. The trim removed 3 bases at V and 5 bases at J, leaving 6 bases unmatched. The CDR3 sequence is 15 residues long. This CDR3 reads CASSPTGQGFYGYTF. CDR3 nucleotides: TGTGCCAGCTCACCGACGGGACAGGGGTTTTATGGCTACACCTTC.

V is TRBV7-9 and J is TRBJ1-4, with 7 positions matching TRBD1. The CDR3 spans 15 residues. V lost 6 bases and J lost 6; bases outside the gene matches: 10. Per germline, CDR1 SEHNR and CDR2 FQNEAQ (reference sequence). CDR3 sequence: CASSFSRGIDEKLFF. The CDR3 DNA is TGTGCCAGCAGTTTTTCCAGGGGGATCGATGAAAAACTGTTTTTT.

This chain uses TRBV2 with TRBJ2-7, with D possibly being TRBD2 (5 bases). From germline, CDR1 is SNHLY and CDR2 FYNNEI. V shed 6 bases and J shed 4 bases, with 16 bases lying between them. This CDR3 spans 14 amino acids. The CDR3 reads CASSIGRAQYEQYF. CDR3 in DNA: TGTGCCAGCAGCATCGGGCGGGCGCAATACGAGCAGTACTTC.

This chain connects TRBV11-3 to TRBJ2-1; 8 bases align to TRBD1. The CDR3 runs 17 residues. CDR1 is SGHNT, CDR2 YENEEA, per germline. Trimming cost V 0 bases and J 5 bases; bases outside gene matches: 9. The CDR3 here is CASSLDWTGYGDNEQFF. The CDR3 DNA reads TGTGCCAGCAGCTTAGACTGGACAGGGTACGGGGACAATGAGCAGTTCTTC. Full variable domain (rest looked up from reference TRBV11-3 and TRBJ2-1): EAGVVQSPRYKIIEKKQPVAFWCNPISGHNTLYWYLQNLGQGPELLIRYENEEAVDDSQLPKDRFSAERLKGVDSTLKIQPAELGDSAVYLCASSLDWTGYGDNEQFFGPGTRLTVL.

There are a few counts of this clone. The V gene is TRBV28, the J gene TRBJ1-2; 8 positions match TRBD1. Germline CDR1 is MDHEN and CDR2 is SYDVKM. Trimming took 5 bases from V and 2 from J; bases not matched to a gene: 13. The CDR3 is 17 amino acids. As DNA, the CDR3 is TGTGCCAGCAGTCAGACAGGGGTGGCCGCTAGGAACTATGGCTACACCTTC. It yields the protein CASSQTGVAARNYGYTF.

The chain carries TRBV1 and TRBJ2-7; the D call in the table, TRBD2, was not verified against the DNA. TRBV1 is flagged as a pseudogene. CDR3 size: 12 residues. The CDR3 reads CTSSQKLYEQYF. CDR3 nucleotides: TGCACCAGCAGCCAGAAGCTCTACGAGCAGTACTTC.

This chain links TRBV18 with TRBJ2-3, with TRBD2 identical over 11 bases. V shed 6 bases and J 8 bases; nucleotides not matched to a gene: 7. CDR3 length: 14 amino acids. Per germline, CDR1 KGHSH and CDR2 LQKENI. Here the CDR3 DNA reads TGTGCCAGCTCCCCGGGACTAGCGGAAGTTACGCAGTATTTT. It translates to CASSPGLAEVTQYF.